Reported below is one TCR beta chain. At least ten counts were recorded for this clonotype. Its antigen specificity is not known. No base quality values were provided; no much bigger clone lies one nucleotide off. Germline trimming amounts to 7 bases on V and 1 base on J, with 5 as the count of junction bases outside the gene matches. Including the terminal cysteine and phenylalanine, the CDR3 comprises 14 residues. Only CDR3 DNA remains: 42 bases, in frame from the first base. CDR1 SQVTM and CDR2 ANQGSEA were looked up in the germline V gene. The data are from a study of neurological immune-mediated disorders (dated by TCRdb to 2018 to 2020). Background on the whole study: Using UMI-based sequencing, the study compared peripheral blood TCR-beta repertoires from patients with HTLV-I-associated myelopathy (HAM/TSP), patients with multiple sclerosis, and healthy controls. Alongside PBMC samples, the set of some 98 TCR-beta libraries contained longitudinal samples, technical triplicates, and paired CD4+ and CD8+ T-cell subsets that had been sorted. Longitudinal HAM/TSP donors and healthy donors each had 3 time-points at intervals of about 3-45 months. The cohort comprised about 70 subjects: about 14 HAM/TSP patients, 35 or so multiple sclerosis patients and about 20 healthy controls.

The full study reports these points: TCR clonal expansion was highest in HAM/TSP patients and lowest in MS patients, with MS patients falling below even healthy controls. No identical CDR3 amino acid sequences were found to be shared among expanded clones across subjects, suggesting that TCR-beta repertoires were private in all groups.

cDNA was synthesized by template-switch 5'RACE using a primer carrying a 10-nucleotide random unique molecular identifier by which each TCR transcript was tagged. Over 180 million TCR-beta sequences, covering 15-18 subjects, were produced in each sequencing run. The RNeasy kit was used to extract total RNA. TCR-beta VDJ regions were amplified with primers for the TCR constant region and the 5'RACE anchor, using the KAPA Real-time Library Amplification kit. Sample indexes and Illumina adaptors were added in a first PCR, and a second PCR then increased library yield. After Ampure bead purification, the roughly 650 bp TCR product was size-selected on a 2% E-gel SizeSelection system. Library quality was checked on a Bioanalyzer, concentration was measured with Qubit, and libraries were quantified with the Kapa Library Quantification kit before pooling. An Illumina HiSeq 2500 was used to sequence the libraries paired-end at 2 x 150 bp. To increase sequence diversity, about 24-32% phiX was spiked into each library pool. Turning to the authors' computational methods: Quality-filtered reads were processed with the UMI-based MiGEC pipeline, which removed over 85% of raw TCR sequences during error correction. IMGT germline references were used for alignment of VDJ genes, and clonotypes were defined by a unique CDR3 amino acid sequence together with V-J genes. VDJtools evaluated clonal expansion, Shannon diversity and CDR3 relatedness (CalcPairwiseDistances, ClusterSamples); CLCbio workbench built phylogenetic trees. Using coefficient-of-variation modelling across technical triplicates, the study counted a clone as expanded if it had at least 8 unique UMIs. TCRdb reworked the public reads: Q25 trimming with fastp, MiXCR clone assembly, productive beta chains retained. All rows with the same CDR3 protein become a single entry with the most common DNA and genes. Clone size and V and J calls follow TCRdb, not the original study. Here the sample has approximately 30,000 distinct CDR3 sequences; approximately 13% occur a single time. The ten biggest clones cover under 2.5% of the sample.

The sample's time point label, in plain terms: longitudinal time-point 2. The healthy controls were volunteers from blood banks in Maryland, USA. For the unsorted PBMC libraries, 2 million PBMCs were stored in RNAlater at -80 degrees C until RNA extraction and were used to generate the libraries. Peripheral blood was subjected to Ficoll-Hypaque density gradient centrifugation to isolate PBMCs, which were then cryopreserved in liquid nitrogen. This receptor was obtained from a woman aged 40 to 50 in good health. The rearranged chain carries TRBV29-1 and TRBJ2-2; 8 bases in the middle match TRBD1. Sequenced sample: PBMCs. The CDR3 region has the sequence CSAFDRGNTGELFF. The bases are TGCAGCGCATTCGACAGGGGGAACACCGGGGAGCTGTTTTTT.